This T cell receptor (beta chain) was recovered during a study of a mutant IDH1 vaccine in newly diagnosed glioma. Time point defined: baseline, week 1 (first vaccination visit). Treatment here: pre-vaccination baseline after standard-of-care therapy. CDR3 size: 15 residues. Trimming took 2 bases from V and 3 from J; bases not matched to a gene: 3. Germline V gene sequence: CDR1 MNHEY, CDR2 SVGAGI. Sequencing used immunoSEQ multiplex PCR; TCRdb keeps in-frame clones, though not all of them. The sample has some 38,000 clones, roughly three quarters seen once; the top ten hold about 9.1%. Here the sequenced sample was PBMCs, taken from a glioma patient treated with radiotherapy, temozolomide or both. The chain couples TRBV6-5 to TRBJ1-1, with TRBD1 matching 10 bases. The clonotype was recovered from a man aged 40-50 years with glioma. Some clones in this sample may be carry-over from other donors' samples. CDR3 coding DNA: TGTGCCAGCAGTTACGGGACAGGGGCGGACACTGAAGCTTTCTTT. Translating it yields CASSYGTGADTEAFF.